One sample yielded the 20 T cell receptor beta chains listed below, sequenced in a study of blood T cells in healthy people across ages. A second about 7 to 11 cycle PCR used barcoded and J-beta primers. Via MiXCR, TCRdb re-called the 5' RACE reads, giving one row per CDR3 protein. The sample yields about 570,000 distinct CDR3 sequences, approximately 27% seen once. Material for sequencing was blood. The receptor source for this set is a woman aged 70-85 years in good health.

This clonotype was seen only a few times. The rearrangement uses TRBV5-6 and TRBJ2-7; D not resolved. CDR3 length equals 14 residues. Germline V gene sequence: CDR1 SGHDT, CDR2 YYEEEE. V was clipped by 0 bases and J by 3 bases, with 10 bases between them. The CDR3 sequence: CASSLAHGFYEQYF. DNA for the CDR3: TGTGCCAGCAGCTTGGCTCACGGATTCTACGAGCAGTACTTC.

V is TRBV20-1 and J is TRBJ2-5, with 7 bases lining up with TRBD2. The CDR3 has 15 residues. Germline V gives CDR1 DFQATT, CDR2 SNEGSKA (reference sequence). The V and J ends lost 2 bases and 2 bases, in that order; junction bases with no gene match: 8. The CDR3: CSARFRLAYQETQYF. The CDR3 region has the DNA TGCAGTGCTAGATTCAGACTAGCCTATCAAGAGACCCAGTACTTC.

This clonotype was detected only a few times. J is TRBJ2-5 and V is TRBV2; D not certain. The J call could be wrong; TRBJ2-7 is a better fit for the DNA end. In germline, CDR1 is SNHLY, CDR2 FYNNEI. This CDR3 region has 14 residues. In nucleotides, the CDR3 is TGTGCCAGCGCAGGTCTGATATTCTCCTACGAGCAGTACTTC. It specifies CASAGLIFSYEQYF.

This clonotype has more than one count but fewer than ten. The V call is TRBV6-5, the J call TRBJ1-1, with TRBD1 as a possible D gene (5 bases). CDR1 is MNHEY and CDR2 is SVGAGI in the germline V gene. Trimming removed 6 bases at V and 1 base at J, with 21 bases between. The CDR3 consists of 17 residues. For the CDR3, the DNA is TGTGCCAGCAGAGTAGGGGAAAGTTTCGCGGGGAACACTGAAGCTTTCTTT. Translation gives CASRVGESFAGNTEAFF.

This chain uses TRBV10-3 with TRBJ2-5, with D possibly being TRBD1 or TRBD2 (5 bases each). The CDR3 covers 14 residues. Trimming stripped 6 bases from V and 2 bases from J, with 13 bases between. Germline loops: CDR1 ENHRY, CDR2 SYGVKD. DNA for the CDR3: TGTGCCATCAGGGATGGGACCGCGCAAGAGACCCAGTACTTC. Residues: CAIRDGTAQETQYF.

This clonotype came up a few times. This could be a read error, since a much larger clone is one nucleotide away. This chain joins TRBV9 and TRBJ2-5, with TRBD1 matching over 10 bases. Germline assignment: CDR1 SGDLS and CDR2 YYNGEE. CDR3 length: 14 residues. The CDR3 DNA reads TGTGCCAGCAGCACCGGGACAGGGGAGGAGACCCAGCACTTC. Protein product: CASSTGTGEETQHF.

This clonotype was counted between two and nine times. The genes are TRBV10-2 and TRBJ1-1; 8 nucleotides align to TRBD1. The junction had 15 bases not matched to a gene; V was cut back by 3 bases and J by 9 bases. The CDR3 contains 16 residues. Germline V gene data show CDR1 as WSHSY and CDR2 as SAAADI. The CDR3 spells CASSDPAGTGGVKAFF. The CDR3 DNA follows: TGCGCCAGCAGTGATCCAGCGGGGACAGGCGGAGTTAAAGCTTTCTTT.

V and J are TRBV5-1 and TRBJ2-1, with TRBD2 matching 9 bases. CDR1 is SGHRS, CDR2 YFSETQ, per germline. This CDR3 is built from 14 residues. After removal of 6 bases from V and 8 bases from J, the junction contained 9 bases not matched to a gene. This chain's CDR3 is CASIGLARTDEQFF. CDR3 DNA: TGCGCCAGCATCGGACTAGCGAGGACCGATGAGCAGTTCTTC.

V usage is TRBV20-1 and J usage is TRBJ2-4, with D tentatively TRBD1 (6 bases). Germline CDR1 and CDR2: DFQATT and SNEGSKA (reference sequence). V lost 0 bases and J 1 base, leaving 13 bases between the germline ends. The CDR3 totals 16 residues. The CDR3 sequence is CSARDWQGLAKNIQYF. CDR3 coding DNA: TGCAGTGCTAGAGATTGGCAGGGGTTGGCCAAAAACATTCAGTACTTC.

This clonotype was detected a few times. In DNA form, the CDR3 reads TGTGCCAGCAGCTTGCAGGCGAGTCAAGAGACCCAGTACTTC. It yields the protein CASSLQASQETQYF. This rearrangement joins TRBV7-2 to TRBJ2-5; D gene unclear. The length of the CDR3 is 14 residues. With 3 bases removed from V and 2 bases from J, the gap between germline ends came to 10 bases. CDR1 is SGHTA and CDR2 is FQGNSA in the germline V gene.

This clonotype was seen only a few times. This chain uses TRBV12-5 with TRBJ2-5; 9 nucleotides match TRBD1. The J segment lost 1 base and the V segment lost 6 bases, leaving 6 bases of the junction unmatched. The CDR3 sequence is 15 residues long. CDR1 and CDR2 from the germline V gene are LGHNT and FRNRAP. CDR3 region: CASGTGQGPQETQYF. DNA for the CDR3: TGTGCTAGTGGCACTGGACAGGGGCCCCAAGAGACCCAGTACTTC.

A few counts support this clonotype. This sequence joins TRBV20-1 and TRBJ1-1, with D possibly TRBD1 on 5 matching bases. In germline, CDR1 is DFQATT, CDR2 SNEGSKA (reference sequence). The CDR3 loop spans 13 amino acids. Trimming cost V 3 bases and J 2 bases, with 10 bases left between them. CDR3 DNA sequence: TGCAGTGCTAGTCGTGACAGCAACACTGAAGCTTTCTTT. Its translation is CSASRDSNTEAFF.

This clonotype was counted a few times. The chain recombines TRBV7-9 with TRBJ2-5; D uncertain. V lost 5 bases and J lost 0, with 13 bases in between. The germline V gene encodes CDR1 SEHNR and CDR2 FQNEAQ (reference sequence). The length of the CDR3 is 15 residues. The DNA for the CDR3 is TGTGCCAGCAGCCCCTACCGGGCCCACCAAGAGACCCAGTACTTC. Amino acid sequence: CASSPYRAHQETQYF.

In DNA, the CDR3 is TGTGCCAGCAGCTTATCGGGGGCGAGGGACAATGAGCAGTTCTTC. Its translation: CASSLSGARDNEQFF. This chain connects TRBV7-2 to TRBJ2-1; the D gene could be TRBD1 or TRBD2 (6 bases each). Looked up from germline, CDR1 is SGHTA and CDR2 is FQGNSA. This CDR3 is 15 amino acids long. The V end lost 2 bases, the J end lost 5 bases, and 13 bases lay between the germline ends.

V and J are TRBV24-1 and TRBJ2-1; TRBD2 aligns across 13 bases. The CDR3 runs 14 residues. V shed 8 bases, J shed 7 bases, and the junction held 4 bases outside the gene matches. Germline loops: CDR1 KGHDR, CDR2 SFDVKD. The CDR3 loop reads CATIGTSGDNEQFF. CDR3 in DNA: TGTGCCACCATTGGGACTAGCGGGGATAATGAGCAGTTCTTC.

This chain uses TRBV5-5 with TRBJ2-5; D remains unclear. The DNA end lines up better with TRBJ2-7; the J call may be wrong. This CDR3 is 13 amino acids long. Germline CDR1 and CDR2: SGHKS and YYEKEE (reference sequence). This chain's CDR3 is CASSPNTNYEQYF. The CDR3 DNA reads as TGTGCCAGCAGCCCCAACACGAACTACGAGCAGTACTTC.

The chain employs TRBV6-2 or TRBV6-3 and TRBJ2-7; D is perhaps TRBD1 (6 bases). The CDR3 extends over 15 amino acids. The V gene lost 2 bases and the J gene lost 2 bases, with 13 bases spanning the gap. The germline gives CDR1 MNHEY, CDR2 SVGEGT. The CDR3 coding sequence is TGTGCCAGCAGTTACGGTCACAGGGAAACCTACGAGCAGTACTTC. It yields the protein CASSYGHRETYEQYF.

The rearrangement uses TRBV12-3 or TRBV12-4 and TRBJ1-2; 7 bases map to TRBD1. The CDR3 contains 14 residues. Trimming removed 7 bases from V and 7 bases from J; junction bases left unmatched: 12. The CDR3 region has the DNA TGTGCCAGCACCTTAAGGGACAGTCGTGTTGGCTACACCTTC. Translating it yields CASTLRDSRVGYTF.

This clonotype was seen just once. V is TRBV27 and J is TRBJ2-3, with 7 bases aligning to TRBD2. CDR1 is MNHEY, CDR2 SMNVEV, per germline (reference sequence). This CDR3 has 16 amino acids. The V gene end was trimmed by 3 bases and the J gene end by 6 bases; junction bases not matched to a gene: 12. The chain's CDR3 is CASSLSGGGTLDTQYF. CDR3 coding DNA: TGTGCCAGCAGTTTGTCTGGGGGGGGGACGTTGGATACGCAGTATTTT.

This sequence joins TRBV6-1 and TRBJ1-3; D unclear. Trimming cost V 2 bases and J 0 bases, with 2 bases left between them. CDR1 and CDR2 from the germline V gene are MNHNS and SASEGT. The CDR3 consists of 13 residues. The DNA of the CDR3 is TGTGCCAGCAGTGAATTCTCTGGAAACACCATATATTTT. The encoded protein is CASSEFSGNTIYF.